A single sample gave rise to the 26 T cell receptor beta chains below, sequenced in a study of cytomegalovirus exposure and HLA in healthy donors. PCR was performed using 60 Vbeta and 13 Jbeta primers. Clones were sequenced by immunoSEQ multiplex PCR, and TCRdb holds only the in-frame ones, with some missing. Its listing shows about 64,000 clones. Input material: PBMCs. These receptors originate from a woman aged 18-29 years in good health and CMV-seronegative.

The chain is built from TRBV5-4 and TRBJ1-2; possibly TRBD1 for D (5 bases). V lost 4 bases and J lost 4, with 11 bases in between. CDR3 length equals 13 residues. Germline assignment: CDR1 SGHNT and CDR2 YYREEE (reference sequence). The CDR3 bases are TGTGCCAGCAGCGTCGGGGGACCCTATGGCTACACCTTC. Residues: CASSVGGPYGYTF.

This chain connects TRBV30 to TRBJ1-2; 7 nucleotides align to TRBD1. The germline CDR1 and CDR2 sequences are GTSNPN and SVGIG (reference sequence). The V segment lost 4 bases and the J segment 5 bases; nucleotides outside the gene matches: 13. The CDR3 has 15 residues. CDR3: CAWNTLGQASYGYTF. CDR3 nucleotide sequence: TGTGCCTGGAACACTCTCGGACAGGCCTCGTATGGCTACACCTTC. Drawing the rest from reference TRBV30 and TRBJ1-2, the complete variable domain is SQTIHQWPATLVQPVGSPLSLECTVEGTSNPNLYWYRQAAGRGLQLLFYSVGIGQISSEVPQNLSASRPQDRQFILSSKKLLLSDSGFYLCAWNTLGQASYGYTFGSGTRLTVV.

The CDR3 is CSVGTDAWPYEQYF. The CDR3 coding sequence is TGCAGCGTTGGAACCGATGCTTGGCCCTACGAGCAGTACTTC. V usage is TRBV29-1 and J usage is TRBJ2-7, with D unclear. The CDR3 contains 14 residues. CDR1 and CDR2 from the germline V gene are SQVTM and ANQGSEA. V lost 4 bases and J lost 2, with 15 bases in between.

This chain connects TRBV7-2 to TRBJ1-1; D ambiguous. The V gene's germline CDR1 is SGHTA and CDR2 FQGNSA. The CDR3 loop spans 14 amino acids. V dropped 4 bases and J dropped 4 bases, with 13 bases sitting between them. CDR3 in DNA: TGTGCCAGCAGCTCCCTGACACTTCCCACTGAAGCTTTCTTT. Its translation: CASSSLTLPTEAFF.

The rearrangement joins TRBV5-1 to TRBJ2-7, with D perhaps matching TRBD1 (6 bases). V shed 4 bases and J shed 1 base, with 9 bases lying between them. CDR1 and CDR2 from the germline V gene are SGHRS and YFSETQ. The CDR3 covers 13 residues. CDR3 bases: TGCGCCAGCAGCGGGACAATATCCTACGAGCAGTACTTC. It translates to CASSGTISYEQYF.

The CDR3 nucleotides are TGTGCCAGCAGTCCTGAAGAAACAGGGTTCAATCAGCCCCAGCATTTT. Translated: CASSPEETGFNQPQHF. The chain employs TRBV28 and TRBJ1-5, with D tentatively TRBD1 (6 bases). V lost 5 bases, J lost 3 bases, and 17 bases lay in between. From germline, CDR1 is MDHEN and CDR2 SYDVKM. The CDR3 contains 16 residues.

The CDR3 coding sequence is TGTGCCGCGGGGGCCTCTTCGAACACTGAAGCTTTCTTT. Translation: CAAGASSNTEAFF. The chain links TRBV6-5 to TRBJ1-1; TRBD1 is a possible D gene (6 bases). Trimming took 11 bases from V and 1 from J, leaving 14 bases between them. CDR1 and CDR2 from the germline V gene are MNHEY and SVGAGI. The CDR3 spans 13 residues.

This chain links TRBV12-5 with TRBJ2-1; 9 nucleotides match TRBD1. The junction had 8 bases not matched to a gene; V was cut back by 6 bases and J by 8 bases. Germline lookup yields CDR1 LGHNT and CDR2 FRNRAP. This CDR3 spans 14 amino acids. The CDR3 loop is CASGRGQGEDEQFF. The CDR3 nucleotides are TGTGCTAGTGGGAGGGGACAGGGAGAGGATGAGCAGTTCTTC.

This sequence joins TRBV30 and TRBJ2-7; 8 nucleotides agree with TRBD1. Looked up from germline, CDR1 is GTSNPN and CDR2 is SVGIG (reference sequence). This CDR3 region has 15 residues. V lost 5 bases and J lost 2; bases outside the gene matches: 11. CDR3 protein: CAWRPRGTGAYEQYF. The DNA of the CDR3 is TGTGCCTGGCGCCCTCGGGGGACAGGCGCCTACGAGCAGTACTTC.

This sequence joins TRBV15 and TRBJ1-4, with D hard to call. This CDR3 region has 15 residues. The V end lost 4 bases, the J end lost 2 bases, and 11 bases lay between the germline ends. Germline CDR1 LNHNV, CDR2 YYDKDF (reference sequence). CDR3 sequence (DNA): TGTGCCACCAGCATCCCTGGAGGGACTAATGAAAAACTGTTTTTT. Translating gives CATSIPGGTNEKLFF. The full variable domain, completed using reference TRBV15 and TRBJ1-4, is DAMVIQNPRYQVTQFGKPVTLSCSQTLNHNVMYWYQQKSSQAPKLLFHYYDKDFNNEADTPDNFQSRRPNTSFCFLDIRSPGLGDTAMYLCATSIPGGTNEKLFFGSGTQLSVL.

This chain connects TRBV9 to TRBJ2-1, with D perhaps TRBD2 (6 bases). Per germline, CDR1 SGDLS and CDR2 YYNGEE. This CDR3 region has 15 residues. V lost 4 bases, J lost 3 bases, and 14 bases lay in between. The CDR3 DNA sequence: TGTGCCAGCAGCTTCCGATGGGGGGACTACAATGAGCAGTTCTTC. This codes for CASSFRWGDYNEQFF. Full variable domain (outside the CDR3, taken from reference TRBV9 and TRBJ2-1): DSGVTQTPKHLITATGQRVTLRCSPRSGDLSVYWYQQSLDQGLQFLIQYYNGEERAKGNILERFSAQQFPDLHSELNLSSLELGDSALYFCASSFRWGDYNEQFFGPGTRLTVL.

The V gene is TRBV30, the J gene TRBJ2-7, with 7 bases fitting TRBD2. The ends lost 1 base at V and 0 bases at J; junction bases unmatched: 3. The CDR3 runs to 14 residues. From germline, CDR1 is GTSNPN and CDR2 SVGIG (reference sequence). The CDR3 DNA follows: TGTGCCTGGAGTGCGGGGGGTAGCTCCTACGAGCAGTACTTC. The encoded protein is CAWSAGGSSYEQYF.

This chain joins TRBV5-1 and TRBJ2-5; no firm D call. Germline lookup yields CDR1 SGHRS and CDR2 YFSETQ. V lost 0 bases to trimming and J lost 2 bases, with 5 bases between them. The CDR3 contains 13 residues. CDR3 residues: CASSLGLQETQYF. In DNA, the CDR3 is TGCGCCAGCAGCTTGGGGCTGCAAGAGACCCAGTACTTC.

J is TRBJ2-2 and V is TRBV19; no clear D. Germline CDR1 LNHDA, CDR2 SQIVND (reference sequence). V was shortened by 6 bases and J by 5 bases, with 10 bases between the two germline ends. This CDR3 comprises 13 residues. DNA for the CDR3: TGTGCCAGTAGGGTGACTCTTACCGGGGAGCTGTTTTTT. Translated: CASRVTLTGELFF.

The chain combines TRBV7-9 with TRBJ2-2; possibly TRBD1 for D (6 bases). CDR1 and CDR2 from the germline V gene are SEHNR and FQNEAQ (reference sequence). The V end was cut by 5 bases, the J end by 2 bases, with 12 bases between. The CDR3 has 15 amino acids. The CDR3 nucleotides are TGTGCCAGCAGCACGGGACACCTTAACACCGGGGAGCTGTTTTTT. Translation gives CASSTGHLNTGELFF.

This rearrangement joins TRBV7-3 to TRBJ2-1; 10 bases match TRBD2. This CDR3 region has 16 residues. J gave up 9 bases and V 2 bases, and 10 bases lay outside the gene matches. Germline V gene sequence: CDR1 SGHTA, CDR2 FQGTGA. The CDR3 loop reads CASSLLAGASLAEQFF. The CDR3 coding sequence is TGTGCCAGCAGCTTACTAGCGGGGGCGTCGTTAGCTGAGCAGTTCTTC.

The chain links TRBV7-2 to TRBJ2-7, with D tentatively TRBD2 (5 bases). CDR3 size: 15 residues. In germline, CDR1 is SGHTA, CDR2 FQGNSA. V lost 5 bases to trimming and J lost 5 bases, with 19 bases between them. CDR3 protein: CASSRDPQRQDEQYF. CDR3 sequence (DNA): TGTGCCAGCAGCCGAGACCCCCAGCGGCAGGACGAGCAGTACTTC.

This chain joins TRBV20-1 and TRBJ1-2; D not certain. V was clipped by 2 bases and J by 7 bases, with 8 bases between them. The germline V gene has CDR1 DFQATT and CDR2 SNEGSKA (reference sequence). The CDR3 has 11 amino acids. The CDR3 protein is CSARPSGGYTF. The DNA of the CDR3 is TGCAGTGCTAGACCAAGCGGTGGCTACACCTTC.

About this clone: A read error may account for a junction end that differs from germline. The J gene is TRBJ2-1, the V gene TRBV7-7; weak D call: TRBD1 (6 bases). This CDR3 has 18 residues. Germline assignment: CDR1 SSHAT and CDR2 FNYEAQ (reference sequence). CDR3 sequence reads: CASTFRQEVPSVPREQFF. The CDR3 DNA is TGTGCTAGCACCTTTAGACAGGAAGTGCCCTCGGTCCCCAGGGAGCAGTTCTTC.

The V call is TRBV5-4, the J call TRBJ2-7, with TRBD2 matching 8 bases. Germline V gene lookup returns CDR1 SGHNT and CDR2 YYREEE (reference sequence). V shed 3 bases and J 5 bases; nucleotides not matched to a gene: 7. The CDR3 is 14 amino acids. The CDR3 DNA reads TGTGCCAGCAGCTCCGACGGGAGGGCCCACGAGCAGTACTTC. Encoded protein: CASSSDGRAHEQYF.

This rearrangement joins TRBV29-1 to TRBJ2-7; D unresolved. The CDR3 spans 16 residues. Trimming pared 1 base from V and 6 bases from J, leaving 22 bases between. The germline V gene encodes CDR1 SQVTM and CDR2 ANQGSEA. CDR3 sequence: CSVEGDGLLGSGEQYF. Written as DNA, the CDR3 is TGCAGCGTTGAAGGAGACGGATTACTCGGCTCGGGCGAGCAGTACTTC.

The V gene is TRBV12-5, the J gene TRBJ2-7, with 11 bases matching TRBD1. CDR1 is LGHNT and CDR2 is FRNRAP in the germline V gene. There are 16 residues in the CDR3. Unmatched junction bases numbered 7, after V lost 4 bases and J lost 2 bases. CDR3 residues: CASGWGGDRGAYEQYF. CDR3 coding DNA: TGTGCTAGTGGTTGGGGGGGGGACAGGGGGGCCTACGAGCAGTACTTC.

This sequence joins TRBV30 and TRBJ1-2; 7 nucleotides match TRBD1. V was pared by 1 base and J by 7 bases, with 6 bases of the junction left unmatched. Germline V gene data show CDR1 as GTSNPN and CDR2 as SVGIG (reference sequence). The length of the CDR3 is 13 residues. CDR3 in DNA: TGTGCCTGGAGTGAGGCGGGACAGTCTGGCTACACCTTC. It is translated as CAWSEAGQSGYTF.

The gene calls are TRBV5-1 and TRBJ2-3, with 13 bases identical to TRBD2. CDR3 length: 15 residues. Trimming took 4 bases from V and 4 from J; bases not matched to a gene: 3. CDR1 is SGHRS, CDR2 YFSETQ, per germline. The CDR3 is CASSQTSGRADTQYF. CDR3 bases: TGCGCCAGCAGCCAAACTAGCGGGAGGGCAGATACGCAGTATTTT.

This chain's CDR3 is CASSRVPGEAFF. In DNA form, the CDR3 reads TGTGCCAGCAGCCGAGTCCCGGGGGAAGCTTTCTTT. The chain has TRBV6-5 and TRBJ1-1, with no clear D. The V and J ends lost 6 bases and 8 bases respectively, with 13 bases between them. Germline CDR1 and CDR2: MNHEY and SVGAGI. The length of the CDR3 is 12 residues.

CDR3: CASSMWQVNTGELFF. The CDR3 nucleotides read TGTGCCAGTAGTATGTGGCAGGTTAACACCGGGGAGCTGTTTTTT. The chain employs TRBV19 and TRBJ2-2, with D unresolved. V lost 3 bases, J lost 2 bases, and 10 bases lay in between. Germline loops: CDR1 LNHDA, CDR2 SQIVND (reference sequence). The CDR3 is made up of 15 amino acids.